This T cell receptor (beta chain) was found in a study of shared clonotypes between healthy human individuals. Some clones are missing from TCRdb's copy, which holds only in-frame ones; the method was immunoSEQ multiplex PCR. The profile shows about 500,000 clones, 60% to 80% of them singletons. Per the germline V gene, CDR1 is SGDLS and CDR2 is YYNGEE. Losses at the gene ends were 0 bases for V and 2 bases for J; bases not matched to a gene: 5. This CDR3 has 15 amino acids. The chain uses TRBV9 and TRBJ2-7; 7 nucleotides line up with TRBD2. The receptor's source is a woman in her 40s in good health. Some clones in this sample may be carry-over from other donors' samples. Material: PBMCs. The CDR3 protein is CASSVGSSGTYEQYF. The CDR3 DNA is TGTGCCAGCAGCGTAGGCTCTAGCGGCACCTACGAGCAGTACTTC.